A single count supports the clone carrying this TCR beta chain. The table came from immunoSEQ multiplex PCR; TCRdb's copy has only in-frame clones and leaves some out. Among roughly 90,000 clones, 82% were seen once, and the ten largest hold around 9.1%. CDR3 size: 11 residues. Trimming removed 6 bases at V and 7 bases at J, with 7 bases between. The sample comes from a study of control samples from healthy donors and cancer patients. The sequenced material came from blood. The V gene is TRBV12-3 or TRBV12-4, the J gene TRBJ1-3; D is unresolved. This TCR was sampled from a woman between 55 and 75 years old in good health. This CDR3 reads CASRSRNTIYF. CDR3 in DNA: TGTGCCAGCAGATCAAGGAACACCATATATTTT.